This T cell receptor beta chain was recorded in a study of T-cell memory formation after mild COVID-19. Study background: TCR clustering was largely donor specific.

Comments on this clonotype: What it recognizes is unknown.

Study-wide findings and caveats: Mainly in CM and EM were contracting CD4+ clones; CD8+ were in EMRA.

With 7 bases clipped from V and 8 bases from J, the junction kept 7 bases outside the gene matches. The CDR3 spans 12 residues. CDR1 MNHNY and CDR2 SVGAGI come from the germline V gene (reference sequence). With constant-segment primers, 5'RACE yielded cDNA libraries of TCR alpha and TCR beta that carried sample barcodes and UMIs. TCRdb re-analysed the 5' RACE reads in MiXCR, keeping a single row per CDR3 protein. The data contain approximately 450,000 distinct CDR3 sequences, roughly 20% of them singletons. The receptor was derived from an adult woman who had mild COVID-19 (a few samples of this study predate the infection). Cell type and time point are not known. The specimen sequenced was PBMCs or a T cell subset sorted from them (not recorded which). The genes are TRBV6-6 and TRBJ1-2, with TRBD1 matching over 7 bases. The DNA of the CDR3 is TGTGCCAGCACCCACACAGGGGACGGCTACACCTTC. Amino acid sequence: CASTHTGDGYTF.